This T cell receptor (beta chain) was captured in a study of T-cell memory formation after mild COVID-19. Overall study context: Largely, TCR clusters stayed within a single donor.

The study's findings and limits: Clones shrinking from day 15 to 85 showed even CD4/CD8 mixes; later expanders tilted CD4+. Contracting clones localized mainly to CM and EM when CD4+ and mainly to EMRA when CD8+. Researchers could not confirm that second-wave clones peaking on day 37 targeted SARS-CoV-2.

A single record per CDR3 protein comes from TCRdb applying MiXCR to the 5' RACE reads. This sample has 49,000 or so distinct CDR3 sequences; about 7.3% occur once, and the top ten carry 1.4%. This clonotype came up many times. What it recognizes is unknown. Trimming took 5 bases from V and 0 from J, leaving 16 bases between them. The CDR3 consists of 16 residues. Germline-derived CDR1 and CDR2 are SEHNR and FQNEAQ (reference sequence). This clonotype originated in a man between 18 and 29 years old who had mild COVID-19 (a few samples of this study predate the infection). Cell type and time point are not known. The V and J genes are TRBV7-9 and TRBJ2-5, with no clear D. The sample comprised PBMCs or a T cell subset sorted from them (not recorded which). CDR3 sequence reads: CASSRTSGQNQETQYF. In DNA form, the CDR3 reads TGTGCCAGCAGCCGAACGTCTGGGCAGAACCAAGAGACCCAGTACTTC.